What follows are 27 T cell receptor beta chains derived from one specimen sequenced in a study of blood T cell repertoires in COVID-19. Repertoires were generated with immunoSEQ multiplex PCR, while TCRdb's copy carries only in-frame clones and drops some. The sample lists approximately 490,000 clones; 70% to 90% were seen once. Sequences were obtained from PBMCs or T cells enriched from blood (not recorded which). The receptor set was obtained from a woman in her sixties or seventies who had recovered from COVID-19.

The chain carries TRBV5-1 and TRBJ2-2, with D maybe TRBD2 (7 bases). Per germline, CDR1 SGHRS and CDR2 YFSETQ. The CDR3 loop spans 16 amino acids. The V end lost 0 bases, the J end lost 2 bases, and 11 bases lay between the germline ends. Written as DNA, the CDR3 is TGCGCCAGCAGCTTGGTCGGGGGGCTAAACACCGGGGAGCTGTTTTTT. It specifies CASSLVGGLNTGELFF.

V usage is TRBV5-6 and J usage is TRBJ1-2; 7 bases are shared with TRBD1. The CDR3 consists of 15 residues. Trimming cost V 4 bases and J 4 bases; bases outside gene matches: 10. The V gene's germline CDR1 is SGHDT and CDR2 YYEEEE. The CDR3 loop is CASSPWDSKSYGYTF. The CDR3 DNA is TGTGCCAGCAGCCCCTGGGACAGTAAGTCCTATGGCTACACCTTC.

This rearrangement joins TRBV18 to TRBJ2-3, with 9 nucleotides matching TRBD1. Germline trimming cut 7 bases from V and 1 base from J; bases unmatched to any gene: 3. The germline CDR1 and CDR2 sequences are KGHSH and LQKENI. The CDR3 runs to 14 residues. Here the CDR3 reads CASFRDRGTDTQYF. The CDR3 region has the DNA TGTGCCAGCTTCCGGGACAGGGGCACAGATACGCAGTATTTT. Variable domain in full (rest from reference TRBV18 and TRBJ2-3): NAGVMQNPRHLVRRRGQEARLRCSPMKGHSHVYWYRQLPEEGLKFMVYLQKENIIDESGMPKERFSAEFPKEGPSILRIQQVVRGDSAAYFCASFRDRGTDTQYFGPGTRLTVL.

This rearrangement joins TRBV29-1 to TRBJ2-2, with D possibly TRBD1 on 8 matching bases. Germline-derived CDR1 and CDR2 are SQVTM and ANQGSEA. This CDR3 contains 13 residues. CDR3 residues: CSGGQAGAGELFF. For the CDR3, the DNA is TGCAGTGGGGGACAGGCGGGGGCCGGGGAGCTGTTTTTT.

V is TRBV7-9 and J is TRBJ2-5; 8 bases fit TRBD1. Germline V gene data show CDR1 as SEHNR and CDR2 as FQNEAQ (reference sequence). The CDR3 has 14 residues. J lost 5 bases, V lost 5 bases, and 7 bases had no gene match. The CDR3 DNA sequence: TGTGCCAGCAGCCCCGGACAGGGTTGTGAGACCCAGTACTTC. This codes for CASSPGQGCETQYF.

The chain recombines TRBV5-5 with TRBJ1-2; D remains unclear. This CDR3 contains 13 residues. The V gene's germline CDR1 is SGHKS and CDR2 YYEKEE (reference sequence). V lost 2 bases to trimming and J lost 4 bases, with 9 bases between them. This CDR3 is CASSFERGYGYTF. The CDR3 bases are TGTGCCAGCAGCTTTGAGCGTGGCTATGGCTACACCTTC. Combining the CDR3 with reference TRBV5-5 and TRBJ1-2 gives the whole variable domain DAGVTQSPTHLIKTRGQQVTLRCSPISGHKSVSWYQQVLGQGPQFIFQYYEKEERGRGNFPDRFSARQFPNYSSELNVNALLLGDSALYLCASSFERGYGYTFGSGTRLTVV.

The chain recombines TRBV5-6 with TRBJ2-5, with TRBD1 as a possible D gene (6 bases). V lost 2 bases to trimming and J lost 4 bases, with 9 bases between them. The CDR3 is 13 residues long. Germline assignment: CDR1 SGHDT and CDR2 YYEEEE. The CDR3 DNA sequence: TGTGCCAGCAGCTTTCCAGGGGTAGAGACCCAGTACTTC. It is translated as CASSFPGVETQYF.

CDR3 bases: TGTGCCAGCAGCAAGACAGGGGGCGATGAGCAGTTCTTC. Translation gives CASSKTGGDEQFF. The chain recombines TRBV11-2 with TRBJ2-1; 10 bases match TRBD1. The CDR3 sequence is 13 residues long. V gave up 5 bases and J gave up 8 bases; unmatched junction bases: 3. CDR1 is SGHAT, CDR2 FQNNGV, per germline.

The chain uses TRBV9 and TRBJ1-2; D not certain. CDR3 length: 15 residues. Germline CDR1 and CDR2: SGDLS and YYNGEE. The V end lost 0 bases, the J end lost 5 bases, and 14 bases lay between the germline ends. The CDR3 here is CASSVEGGRNYGYTF. The CDR3 DNA reads as TGTGCCAGCAGCGTAGAGGGTGGGAGGAATTATGGCTACACCTTC.

The chain recombines TRBV4-1 with TRBJ1-1; D call uncertain. CDR3 length: 13 amino acids. The V gene lost 1 base and the J gene lost 8 bases, with 11 bases spanning the gap. CDR1 and CDR2 (germline): MGHRA, YSYEKL. For the CDR3, the DNA is TGCGCCAGCAGCCAAGCCCCCCAGTCAGAAGCTTTCTTT. This sequence encodes CASSQAPQSEAFF.

This clone was observed a single time. The gene calls are TRBV19 and TRBJ1-5, with a possible D match to TRBD1 (6 bases). The CDR3 covers 15 residues. V dropped 4 bases and J dropped 3 bases, with 13 bases sitting between them. The germline CDR1 and CDR2 sequences are LNHDA and SQIVND (reference sequence). The CDR3 sequence: CASSKMTGLNQPQHF. DNA of the CDR3: TGTGCCAGTAGTAAAATGACAGGTCTCAATCAGCCCCAGCATTTT.

V is TRBV5-8 and J is TRBJ1-5, with no clear D. This CDR3 contains 17 residues. Per the germline V gene, CDR1 is SGHTS and CDR2 is YDEGEE. Between the trimmed V and J ends, which lost 6 bases and 2 bases, there was a span of 21 bases. CDR3 nucleotides: TGTGCCAGCACCTCCCTCCGGAGGAACCTGGGCAATCAGCCCCAGCATTTT. This encodes CASTSLRRNLGNQPQHF. Looking up the rest from reference TRBV5-8 and TRBJ1-5 gives the full variable domain: EAGVTQSPTHLIKTRGQQATLRCSPISGHTSVYWYQQALGLGLQFLLWYDEGEERNRGNFPPRFSGRQFPNYSSELNVNALELEDSALYLCASTSLRRNLGNQPQHFGDGTRLSIL.

V usage is TRBV11-2 and J usage is TRBJ1-3; 9 bases align to TRBD1. Trimming removed 4 bases from V and 8 bases from J; junction bases left unmatched: 12. The CDR3 is 16 residues long. Per the germline V gene, CDR1 is SGHAT and CDR2 is FQNNGV. CDR3 amino acids: CASSSRPQGAGYTIYF. DNA of the CDR3: TGTGCCAGCAGCTCCCGTCCACAGGGGGCTGGGTACACCATATATTTT.

The CDR3, as DNA: TGTGCCAGCAGCCAAGAAATTCGTAACAGGGGATCAGGCTACACCTTC. Protein product: CASSQEIRNRGSGYTF. The chain recombines TRBV4-2 with TRBJ1-2; 7 bases map to TRBD1. With 0 bases clipped from V and 8 bases from J, the junction kept 12 bases outside the gene matches. Germline CDR1 and CDR2: LGHNA and YNFKEQ. The CDR3 has 16 amino acids.

This clone was seen a single time. The chain recombines TRBV9 with TRBJ1-2; D not resolved. There are 17 residues in the CDR3. Looked up from germline, CDR1 is SGDLS and CDR2 is YYNGEE. Trimming left V 0 bases short and J 0 bases short, with 15 bases between. Written as DNA, the CDR3 is TGTGCCAGCAGCGTAGGACCTTCCCCCCGGGCTAACTATGGCTACACCTTC. Translated: CASSVGPSPRANYGYTF.

The CDR3 DNA reads as TGTGCCAGCAGTGAGGGGACAGGGAGCTCCTATAATTCACCCCTCCACTTT. Protein sequence: CASSEGTGSSYNSPLHF. This rearrangement joins TRBV2 to TRBJ1-6; 9 bases match TRBD1. CDR1 is SNHLY, CDR2 FYNNEI, per germline. Unmatched junction bases numbered 3, after V lost 3 bases and J lost 0 bases. CDR3 length equals 17 residues.

The chain links TRBV7-6 to TRBJ2-4; 12 bases fit TRBD2. CDR1 and CDR2 (germline): SGHVS, FNYEAQ. Trimming at V came to 5 bases and at J to 6 bases, leaving 14 bases not matched to a gene. The CDR3 extends over 18 amino acids. CDR3 region: CASSPGRLAGGPGNIQYF. The CDR3 nucleotides read TGTGCCAGCAGCCCAGGACGCCTAGCGGGGGGGCCCGGAAACATTCAGTACTTC.

V usage is TRBV5-5 and J usage is TRBJ2-5, with 8 nucleotides matching TRBD2. V lost 2 bases, J lost 3 bases, and 0 bases stayed unmatched. The CDR3 has 13 amino acids. Germline assignment: CDR1 SGHKS and CDR2 YYEKEE (reference sequence). CDR3: CASSFSGEETQYF. The DNA for the CDR3 is TGTGCCAGCAGCTTTAGCGGGGAAGAGACCCAGTACTTC.

The chain is built from TRBV27 and TRBJ2-3, with D maybe TRBD2 (6 bases). Germline CDR1 and CDR2: MNHEY and SMNVEV (reference sequence). This CDR3 region has 17 residues. The V and J ends lost 2 bases and 3 bases respectively, with 18 bases between them. CDR3: CASSLGGGSRKTDTQYF. In DNA, the CDR3 is TGTGCCAGCAGTTTAGGGGGAGGTTCCCGTAAGACAGATACGCAGTATTTT.

The chain links TRBV3-1 (or the pseudogene TRBV3-2) to TRBJ1-1; a possible D gene is TRBD1 (6 bases). Germline V CDR1 and CDR2: LGHDT, YNNKEL (reference sequence). V shed 0 bases and J shed 5 bases, with 16 bases lying between them. CDR3 length: 16 residues. The CDR3 DNA is TGTGCCAGCAGCCAAGATACGAGCAGGGGTAGGACTGAAGCTTTCTTT. Amino acid sequence: CASSQDTSRGRTEAFF.

This chain joins TRBV21-1 and TRBJ2-3; TRBD2, the table's D call, was not compared with the DNA. TRBV21-1 is a pseudogene locus. The CDR3 has 19 residues. DNA of the CDR3: TGTGCCAGCCCTGGGCGGCGGGGATGGCCTAGCGGGGACACAGATACGCAGTATTTT. Encoded protein: CASPGRRGWPSGDTDTQYF.

The chain links TRBV5-1 to TRBJ2-3; perhaps TRBD1 as D (6 bases). The germline V and J ends were trimmed by 6 bases and 2 bases, with 22 bases remaining between them. Germline-derived CDR1 and CDR2 are SGHRS and YFSETQ. CDR3 length: 17 amino acids. CDR3 DNA: TGCGCCAGCACCCCCAGGGGCGATCCAGTGATCACAGATACGCAGTATTTT. This translates into CASTPRGDPVITDTQYF.

This chain links TRBV2 with TRBJ1-2, with a possible D match to TRBD1 (5 bases). The CDR3 sequence is 15 residues long. Trimming removed 4 bases at V and 0 bases at J, with 12 bases between. Per the germline V gene, CDR1 is SNHLY and CDR2 is FYNNEI. CDR3 amino acids: CASSVQGSSNYGYTF. CDR3 coding DNA: TGTGCCAGCAGTGTTCAGGGAAGCTCTAACTATGGCTACACCTTC.

This clone was recorded only once. The J gene is TRBJ1-2, the V gene TRBV27; 8 bases map to TRBD1. The CDR3 loop spans 15 amino acids. The J segment lost 1 base and the V segment lost 4 bases, leaving 5 bases of the junction unmatched. Germline-derived CDR1 and CDR2 are MNHEY and SMNVEV (reference sequence). The CDR3 loop is CASSSGQGFNYGYTF. CDR3 DNA: TGTGCCAGCAGTTCCGGACAGGGCTTTAACTATGGCTACACCTTC.

This clone was observed a single time. This chain uses TRBV5-1 with TRBJ2-5; 12 nucleotides align to TRBD2. This CDR3 is built from 15 residues. The junction had 3 bases not matched to a gene; V was cut back by 4 bases and J by 2 bases. Looked up from germline, CDR1 is SGHRS and CDR2 is YFSETQ. The CDR3 nucleotides read TGCGCCAGCAGCGAGGGGACTAGCGGGCAAGAGACCCAGTACTTC. Amino acid sequence: CASSEGTSGQETQYF.

This chain uses TRBV3-1 (or the pseudogene TRBV3-2) with TRBJ1-1; TRBD1 might be the D (6 bases). The CDR3 is 15 amino acids. CDR1 is LGHDT, CDR2 YNNKEL, per germline (reference sequence). V lost 5 bases, J lost 3 bases, and 16 bases lay in between. The CDR3 region is CASSVTGTSDTEAFF. CDR3 coding DNA: TGTGCCAGCAGCGTCACCGGGACATCTGACACTGAAGCTTTCTTT.

The chain uses TRBV4-1 and TRBJ2-1; 11 bases are a match to TRBD2. The V and J ends lost 0 bases and 8 bases, in that order; junction bases with no gene match: 9. The length of the CDR3 is 17 residues. The germline V gene encodes CDR1 MGHRA and CDR2 YSYEKL. The CDR3: CASSQDSLAGALYEQFF. Written as DNA, the CDR3 is TGCGCCAGCAGCCAAGATTCACTAGCGGGGGCCCTGTATGAGCAGTTCTTC.